This T cell receptor (beta chain) was sequenced in a study of regulatory T cells in long-lasting Graves disease. Study-wide context: Persistent cases took antithyroid drugs over 5 years and stayed TSH receptor antibody positive. Study observations and caveats: Gene preferences differed: TRBV28, TRBJ1-2, TRBJ2-5 in persistent cases. Having few samples may have compromised the accuracy.

The CDR3 has 13 residues. Per the germline V gene, CDR1 is SEHNR and CDR2 is FQNEAQ (reference sequence). Trimming removed 5 bases at V and 3 bases at J, with 10 bases between. As concerns this clonotype: Its antigen is still unknown.

Both iRepertoire HTBI primers and Arm-PCR of CDR3 regions were used to build the TCR beta libraries. TCRdb redid the calling of the multiplex PCR reads with MiXCR, one entry per CDR3 protein. The table lists around 460,000 distinct CDR3 sequences, about 20% of them singletons, with 13% in the top ten. The time point denotes: persistent/refractory GD, antithyroid drugs over 5 years with positive TRAb. Scientists built the TCR library using RNA that was extracted from PBMCs. The rearrangement uses TRBV7-9 and TRBJ2-5; D ambiguous. The TCR was taken from a female donor with Graves disease. Sequenced here: peripheral blood mononuclear cells (PBMCs), sampled when the disease was refractory, from a patient treated with antithyroid drugs. The CDR3 loop is CASSQQPKETQYF. In nucleotides, the CDR3 is TGTGCCAGCAGCCAACAGCCTAAAGAGACCCAGTACTTC.